The 28 T cell receptor beta chains below were found in one sample sequenced in a study of identical twins. TCRdb re-called the 5' RACE reads with MiXCR, one entry per CDR3 protein. The profile shows approximately 470,000 distinct CDR3 sequences, 14% of them singletons. A further study also used this sample, focusing on yellow fever vaccine responses in identical twins.

Sequencing input: CD4+ T cells sorted from blood. These receptors all come from a woman between 18 and 29 years old in good health.

This clonotype was observed many times. The chain links TRBV28 to TRBJ2-7; D is unclear. V lost 6 bases and J lost 5, with 8 bases in between. This CDR3 contains 11 residues. The germline CDR1 and CDR2 sequences are MDHEN and SYDVKM. CDR3 sequence reads: CASSLPNEQYF. For the CDR3, the DNA is TGTGCCAGCAGCTTACCCAACGAGCAGTACTTC.

V usage is TRBV12-3 or TRBV12-4 and J usage is TRBJ2-7; D is uncertain. The germline V and J ends were trimmed by 3 bases and 2 bases, with 8 bases remaining between them. The CDR3 extends over 13 amino acids. This CDR3 reads CASSFVSTYEQYF. Written as DNA, the CDR3 is TGTGCCAGCAGTTTCGTGTCGACCTACGAGCAGTACTTC.

This clonotype was seen a single time. This rearrangement joins TRBV2 to TRBJ2-5, with TRBD1 matching 8 bases. This CDR3 region has 17 residues. With 10 bases clipped from V and 4 bases from J, the junction kept 20 bases outside the gene matches. Germline CDR1 and CDR2: SNHLY and FYNNEI. DNA of the CDR3: TGTGCCATCAGGGACGGAACCGGACAGGGAAAGAGAGAGACCCAGTACTTC. This sequence encodes CAIRDGTGQGKRETQYF.

This clonotype was detected a few times. This chain connects TRBV10-2 to TRBJ1-3; D remains ambiguous. The CDR3 consists of 13 residues. The V end lost 6 bases, the J end lost 4 bases, and 10 bases lay between the germline ends. Looked up from germline, CDR1 is WSHSY and CDR2 is SAAADI. The CDR3 bases are TGCGCCAGCAGGGAAGGTTCGGGAAACACCATATATTTT. Residues: CASREGSGNTIYF.

This clonotype was recorded a few times. V gene TRBV6-1 combines with J gene TRBJ2-7, with 13 bases aligning to TRBD2. This CDR3 has 15 residues. CDR1 MNHNS and CDR2 SASEGT come from the germline V gene. V lost 6 bases to trimming and J lost 6 bases; unmatched junction nucleotides: 8. The chain's CDR3 is CASRPPRTSGSEQYF. The CDR3 nucleotides are TGTGCCAGCAGGCCCCCCCGGACTAGCGGGAGCGAGCAGTACTTC.

The chain employs TRBV29-1 and TRBJ2-5; perhaps TRBD1 as D (5 bases). CDR3 length equals 14 residues. Trimming removed 6 bases at V and 4 bases at J, with 18 bases between. Per germline, CDR1 SQVTM and CDR2 ANQGSEA. The CDR3 region is CSVRHRNPGETQYF. In nucleotides, the CDR3 is TGCAGCGTCCGCCACAGGAATCCAGGAGAGACCCAGTACTTC.

The chain employs TRBV3-1 and TRBJ2-7; D uncertain. Germline loops: CDR1 LGHDT, CDR2 YNNKEL (reference sequence). The V end was cut by 7 bases, the J end by 2 bases, with 12 bases between. CDR3 size: 13 residues. CDR3: CASNRRTTYEQYF. The DNA for the CDR3 is TGTGCCAGCAACCGACGAACAACCTACGAGCAGTACTTC.

This clonotype has at least ten counts. The chain couples TRBV12-3 or TRBV12-4 to TRBJ1-5, with a possible D match to TRBD1 (5 bases). V lost 7 bases and J 1 base, leaving 5 bases between the germline ends. CDR3 size: 12 residues. The CDR3 spells CASKGSNQPQHF. The CDR3 DNA reads TGTGCCAGCAAGGGGAGCAATCAGCCCCAGCATTTT.

For the CDR3, the DNA is TGCAGTGCTAGAGATTCTAGACGGGGGCAGGCCTATGGCTACACCTTC. Its protein product is CSARDSRRGQAYGYTF. This chain uses TRBV20-1 with TRBJ1-2; possibly TRBD1 for D (6 bases). V lost 0 bases and J 4 bases, leaving 18 bases between the germline ends. Germline V gene sequence: CDR1 DFQATT, CDR2 SNEGSKA (reference sequence). This CDR3 contains 16 residues.

This clonotype was counted a few times. This chain connects TRBV5-1 to TRBJ2-5; maybe TRBD2 (6 bases). The CDR3 is 14 residues long. Germline-derived CDR1 and CDR2 are SGHRS and YFSETQ. V lost 7 bases to trimming and J lost 4 bases, with 17 bases between them. The CDR3: CASSLRPAGETQYF. For the CDR3, the DNA is TGCGCCAGCTCGTTGCGACCAGCGGGAGAGACCCAGTACTTC.

The V and J genes are TRBV7-2 and TRBJ2-3, with D perhaps matching TRBD1 (6 bases). From germline, CDR1 is SGHTA and CDR2 FQGNSA. Trimming cost V 5 bases and J 4 bases, with 16 bases left between them. This CDR3 region has 15 residues. CDR3 sequence: CASSPRHRVSDTQYF. The CDR3, as DNA: TGTGCCAGCAGCCCTAGGCACAGGGTTTCAGATACGCAGTATTTT.

This clonotype was counted only a few times. Compared with germline, one end of the junction differs, possibly owing to a read error. The gene calls are TRBV5-1 and TRBJ1-3, with D unclear. Germline CDR1 is SGHRS and CDR2 is YFSETQ. The CDR3 runs to 13 residues. CDR3 sequence reads: CASSLDGGITIYF. In DNA form, the CDR3 reads TGCGCCAGCAGCTTGGACGGAGGAATCACCATATATTTT. The full variable domain, in which reference TRBV5-1 and TRBJ1-3 provide the parts outside the CDR3, is KAGVTQTPRYLIKTRGQQVTLSCSPISGHRSVSWYQQTPGQGLQFLFEYFSETQRNKGNFPGRFSGRQFSNSRSEMNVSTLELGDSALYLCASSLDGGITIYFGEGSWLTVV.

The chain couples TRBV12-3 or TRBV12-4 to TRBJ2-5; either TRBD1 or TRBD2 may fit D (6 bases each). The CDR3 has 14 amino acids. Trimming removed 1 base at V and 7 bases at J, with 13 bases between. CDR3 sequence (DNA): TGTGCCAGCAGTTTAGGGGGGGCTGGTGGGACCCAGTACTTC. As protein: CASSLGGAGGTQYF.

The gene calls are TRBV5-1 and TRBJ2-3, with D perhaps TRBD1 (6 bases). Germline-derived CDR1 and CDR2 are SGHRS and YFSETQ. Trimming shortened V by 6 bases and J by 2 bases, and 10 bases separated the two germline ends. The CDR3 runs to 13 residues. CDR3 amino acids: CASTTGNTDTQYF. For the CDR3, the DNA is TGCGCCAGCACGACAGGAAACACAGATACGCAGTATTTT.

This clonotype was recorded many times. The V call is TRBV10-3, the J call TRBJ1-2; 7 bases are shared with TRBD1. This CDR3 is built from 14 residues. V shed 6 bases and J 2 bases; nucleotides not matched to a gene: 6. Germline V gene sequence: CDR1 ENHRY, CDR2 SYGVKD. The CDR3: CAISDQTGNYGYTF. The CDR3 DNA reads TGTGCCATCAGCGACCAGACAGGGAACTATGGCTACACCTTC.

The chain joins TRBV4-3 to TRBJ2-1; TRBD1 matches at 7 bases. The CDR3 has 14 amino acids. Germline V gives CDR1 LGHNA, CDR2 YSLEER. The V and J ends lost 4 bases and 6 bases, in that order; junction bases with no gene match: 6. Here the CDR3 reads CASSLDRSTNEQFF. The CDR3 DNA reads as TGCGCCAGCAGCCTGGACAGGTCAACCAATGAGCAGTTCTTC.

This clonotype occurred a few times. The chain carries TRBV7-9 and TRBJ2-1; 9 nucleotides align to TRBD2. J gave up 6 bases and V 3 bases, and 12 bases lay outside the gene matches. The CDR3 covers 17 residues. Germline lookup yields CDR1 SEHNR and CDR2 FQNEAQ (reference sequence). The CDR3 region is CASSFTGAGGPVNEQFF. CDR3 coding DNA: TGTGCCAGCAGCTTCACAGGTGCGGGAGGGCCCGTCAATGAGCAGTTCTTC.

This clonotype was observed a few times. The rearrangement links TRBV7-2 to TRBJ2-3, with TRBD2 matching over 9 bases. CDR3 length: 17 amino acids. With 5 bases clipped from V and 7 bases from J, the junction kept 16 bases outside the gene matches. The germline gives CDR1 SGHTA, CDR2 FQGNSA. CDR3 loop: CASSPQGGGAWGNTQYF. In DNA form, the CDR3 reads TGTGCCAGCAGCCCCCAAGGCGGGGGGGCCTGGGGTAATACGCAGTATTTT.

This clonotype was picked up a small number of times. The chain combines TRBV20-1 with TRBJ2-7, with 8 nucleotides matching TRBD1. Losses at the gene ends were 0 bases for V and 7 bases for J; bases not matched to a gene: 11. Per germline, CDR1 DFQATT and CDR2 SNEGSKA (reference sequence). The CDR3 is made up of 15 amino acids. CDR3 sequence (DNA): TGCAGTGCTAGAGATACTCGCGGAGGGACAGGAGAGCAGTACTTC. It is translated as CSARDTRGGTGEQYF.

This clonotype was counted at least ten times. The J gene is TRBJ2-2, the V gene TRBV20-1, with D perhaps matching TRBD2 (6 bases). CDR3 length equals 16 residues. Trimming left V 0 bases short and J 2 bases short, with 13 bases between. Germline V gives CDR1 DFQATT, CDR2 SNEGSKA (reference sequence). CDR3 sequence (DNA): TGCAGTGCTAGAGATCGCCCTAGCGTCAACACCGGGGAGCTGTTTTTT. This codes for CSARDRPSVNTGELFF.

This chain links TRBV23-1 with TRBJ2-7; a weak D match, TRBD1 (5 bases). TRBV23-1 belongs to the ORF category, with a function that is uncertain. Trimming stripped 0 bases from V and 1 base from J, with 16 bases between. The CDR3 has 17 amino acids. For the CDR3, the DNA is TGCGCCAGCAGTCAATCGGACACAGGAGCCGCTTCCTACGAGCAGTACTTC. It is translated as CASSQSDTGAASYEQYF.

This clonotype was recorded at least ten times. The chain has TRBV7-6 and TRBJ2-3; possibly TRBD2 for D (6 bases). The length of the CDR3 is 14 residues. The ends were cut back, 2 bases at V and 2 bases at J, with 8 bases in the middle. The V gene's germline CDR1 is SGHVS and CDR2 FNYEAQ. The CDR3 protein is CASSLWGDTDTQYF. In nucleotides, the CDR3 is TGTGCCAGCAGCTTATGGGGGGACACAGATACGCAGTATTTT.

There are many counts of this clonotype. The genes are TRBV7-2 and TRBJ2-7; no clear D gene. CDR3 size: 16 residues. The germline V gene has CDR1 SGHTA and CDR2 FQGNSA. V was pared by 1 base and J by 0 bases, with 13 bases between. The CDR3 DNA sequence: TGTGCCAGCAGCTTAGTTGGCTACCAAAGCTCCTACGAGCAGTACTTC. Translation: CASSLVGYQSSYEQYF.

This clonotype was counted only a few times. This chain connects TRBV29-1 to TRBJ1-2, with TRBD1 matching over 8 bases. Germline values: CDR1 SQVTM, CDR2 ANQGSEA. The CDR3 has 13 amino acids. Germline trimming cut 6 bases from V and 8 bases from J; bases unmatched to any gene: 11. CDR3 DNA sequence: TGCAGCGTCTACGAGGACAGGGCTCGGGGCTACACCTTC. The encoded protein is CSVYEDRARGYTF.

V and J are TRBV20-1 and TRBJ2-1; TRBD2 matches at 9 bases. CDR3 length: 14 residues. V dropped 5 bases and J dropped 4; count of bases not matched to a gene: 6. CDR1 DFQATT and CDR2 SNEGSKA come from the germline V gene (reference sequence). DNA of the CDR3: TGCAGTGCTTATAGCGGGGGACTATACAATGAGCAGTTCTTC. Its translation: CSAYSGGLYNEQFF.

This chain connects TRBV19 to TRBJ1-1; D is undetermined. Trimming shortened V by 3 bases and J by 3 bases, and 14 bases separated the two germline ends. Per germline, CDR1 LNHDA and CDR2 SQIVND (reference sequence). This CDR3 has 15 amino acids. Here the CDR3 DNA reads TGTGCCAGTAGTATGGTAACAGTTGGGGACACTGAAGCTTTCTTT. This codes for CASSMVTVGDTEAFF.

The table lists this clonotype with a few counts. The rearrangement links TRBV7-9 to TRBJ1-2; D might be TRBD1 (6 bases). From germline, CDR1 is SEHNR and CDR2 FQNEAQ (reference sequence). This CDR3 has 14 amino acids. The V gene lost 2 bases and the J gene lost 8 bases, with 15 bases spanning the gap. The CDR3 nucleotides read TGTGCCAGCAGCTTAACCACAGGGTTGGGCGGCTACACCTTC. This encodes CASSLTTGLGGYTF.

The chain is built from TRBV11-2 and TRBJ2-3, with 8 bases fitting TRBD2. This CDR3 comprises 14 residues. V dropped 1 base and J dropped 6; count of bases not matched to a gene: 3. Germline V gives CDR1 SGHAT, CDR2 FQNNGV. The CDR3 loop reads CASSLASGGDTQYF. The CDR3 DNA follows: TGTGCCAGCAGCTTAGCCAGCGGGGGTGATACGCAGTATTTT.